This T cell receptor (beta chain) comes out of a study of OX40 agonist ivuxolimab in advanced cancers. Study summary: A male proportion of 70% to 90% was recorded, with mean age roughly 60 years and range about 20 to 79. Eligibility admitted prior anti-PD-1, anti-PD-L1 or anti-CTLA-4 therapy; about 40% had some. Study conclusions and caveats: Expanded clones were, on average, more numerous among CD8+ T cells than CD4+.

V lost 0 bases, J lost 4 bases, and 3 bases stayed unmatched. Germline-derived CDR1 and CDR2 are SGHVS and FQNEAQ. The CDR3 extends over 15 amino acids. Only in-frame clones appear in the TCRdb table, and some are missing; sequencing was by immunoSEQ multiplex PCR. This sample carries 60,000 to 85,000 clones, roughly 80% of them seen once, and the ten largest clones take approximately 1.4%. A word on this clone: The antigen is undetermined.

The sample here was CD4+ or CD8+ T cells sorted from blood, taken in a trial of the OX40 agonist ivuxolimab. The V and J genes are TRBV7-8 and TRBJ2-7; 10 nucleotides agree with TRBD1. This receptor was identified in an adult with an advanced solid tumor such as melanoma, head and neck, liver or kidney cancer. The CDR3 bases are TGTGCCAGCAGCTTAGCGATGGGACAGGGGTACGAGCAGTACTTC. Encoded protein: CASSLAMGQGYEQYF.